This passage covers 16 T cell receptor beta chains from one sample sequenced in a study of blood T cell repertoires in COVID-19. Here immunoSEQ multiplex PCR was the method, and the copy in TCRdb shows in-frame clones only, minus some. The sample shows 400,000 to 450,000 clones, around 90% of them seen only once. Sequencing used PBMCs or T cells enriched from blood (not recorded which). These receptor sequences come from a man younger than 35 who had recovered from COVID-19.

This chain uses TRBV5-1 with TRBJ2-3, with D possibly matching TRBD1 (7 bases). V lost 3 bases to trimming and J lost 3 bases, with 11 bases between them. Germline CDR1 reads SGHRS; CDR2 reads YFSETQ. This CDR3 has 14 residues. The CDR3: CASSWRDSTDTQYF. The CDR3 DNA sequence: TGCGCCAGCAGCTGGCGGGACAGTACAGATACGCAGTATTTT.

This chain uses TRBV5-8 with TRBJ1-1; weak D call: TRBD1 (6 bases). CDR1 and CDR2 (germline): SGHTS, YDEGEE. V was trimmed by 5 bases and J by 0 bases, leaving 14 bases between them. This CDR3 spans 15 amino acids. The CDR3 is CASRTNRAMNTEAFF. The CDR3 DNA reads TGTGCCAGCAGGACCAACAGGGCCATGAACACTGAAGCTTTCTTT.

The chain is built from TRBV28 and TRBJ2-7; 8 bases are a match to TRBD2. Germline V lookup: CDR1 MDHEN, CDR2 SYDVKM. The CDR3 is 15 amino acids. V shed 2 bases, J shed 6 bases, and the junction held 9 bases outside the gene matches. The CDR3 sequence is CASSLRAGGMGEQYF. The CDR3 region has the DNA TGTGCCAGCAGTTTACGGGCGGGAGGAATGGGCGAGCAGTACTTC.

The chain combines TRBV9 with TRBJ1-3; D gene uncertain. Looked up from germline, CDR1 is SGDLS and CDR2 is YYNGEE. The CDR3 has 17 amino acids. Trimming shortened V by 2 bases and J by 0 bases, and 15 bases separated the two germline ends. CDR3 sequence reads: CASSVGPPLYSGNTIYF. CDR3 DNA sequence: TGTGCCAGCAGCGTTGGGCCGCCGTTGTACTCTGGAAACACCATATATTTT. The full variable domain, its missing parts supplied by reference TRBV9 and TRBJ1-3, is DSGVTQTPKHLITATGQRVTLRCSPRSGDLSVYWYQQSLDQGLQFLIQYYNGEERAKGNILERFSAQQFPDLHSELNLSSLELGDSALYFCASSVGPPLYSGNTIYFGEGSWLTVV.

The rearrangement uses TRBV9 and TRBJ1-1, with 7 bases lining up with TRBD1. V shed 4 bases and J 6 bases; nucleotides not matched to a gene: 6. Germline V gives CDR1 SGDLS, CDR2 YYNGEE. This CDR3 spans 13 amino acids. DNA for the CDR3: TGTGCCAGCAGCCCCGACAGGGCCCCTGAAGCTTTCTTT. As protein: CASSPDRAPEAFF.

This chain joins TRBV5-1 and TRBJ1-1; D is undetermined. In germline, CDR1 is SGHRS, CDR2 YFSETQ. CDR3 length: 15 residues. Trimming stripped 0 bases from V and 1 base from J, with 10 bases between. In DNA, the CDR3 is TGCGCCAGCAGCTTGGGGGCTGTGGAGAACACTGAAGCTTTCTTT. Translated: CASSLGAVENTEAFF.

CDR3 region: CASSLGTHSPEQYF. In nucleotides, the CDR3 is TGTGCCAGCAGCTTGGGGACTCATTCCCCCGAGCAGTACTTC. The rearrangement links TRBV5-4 to TRBJ2-7, with D possibly TRBD2 on 5 matching bases. V was cut by 0 bases and J by 6 bases, with 13 bases left in between. Germline-derived CDR1 and CDR2 are SGHNT and YYREEE (reference sequence). This CDR3 contains 14 residues. The complete variable domain, with remaining parts taken from reference TRBV5-4 and TRBJ2-7, reads ETGVTQSPTHLIKTRGQQVTLRCSSQSGHNTVSWYQQALGQGPQFIFQYYREEENGRGNFPPRFSGLQFPNYSSELNVNALELDDSALYLCASSLGTHSPEQYFGPGTRLTVT.

This clone appeared a single time. The J gene is TRBJ1-2, the V gene TRBV28; 9 positions agree with TRBD1. CDR1 and CDR2 (germline): MDHEN, SYDVKM. This CDR3 is built from 14 residues. Trimming at V came to 6 bases and at J to 5 bases, leaving 7 bases not matched to a gene. The CDR3 coding sequence is TGTGCCAGCAGCACAACGGGACAGGGTTATGGCTACACCTTC. Amino acid sequence: CASSTTGQGYGYTF.

For the CDR3, the DNA is TGTGCCAGCAATGAGACTAGCGGGCGGTCCCCCACAGATACGCAGTATTTT. It translates to CASNETSGRSPTDTQYF. V gene TRBV11-2 combines with J gene TRBJ2-3; 10 bases line up with TRBD2. The germline V gene has CDR1 SGHAT and CDR2 FQNNGV. The CDR3 has 17 residues. The J segment lost 2 bases and the V segment lost 7 bases, leaving 12 bases of the junction unmatched.

This chain's CDR3 is CASSQGQGAGQPQHF. CDR3 DNA: TGTGCCAGCAGCCAGGGACAGGGGGCAGGTCAGCCCCAGCATTTT. The chain employs TRBV11-3 and TRBJ1-5, with 12 nucleotides matching TRBD1. Germline loops: CDR1 SGHNT, CDR2 YENEEA. This CDR3 comprises 15 residues. Losses at the gene ends were 5 bases for V and 6 bases for J; bases not matched to a gene: 5.

The chain joins TRBV19 to TRBJ1-1, with a possible D match to TRBD1 (5 bases). V was pared by 6 bases and J by 5 bases, with 10 bases between. Germline lookup yields CDR1 LNHDA and CDR2 SQIVND (reference sequence). The CDR3 is made up of 12 amino acids. DNA of the CDR3: TGTGCCAGTAGGGGCGGGGGGACTGAAGCTTTCTTT. Amino acids: CASRGGGTEAFF.

The chain couples TRBV9 to TRBJ2-2; TRBD2 matches at 7 bases. This CDR3 has 15 amino acids. The trim removed 2 bases at V and 0 bases at J, leaving 1 base unmatched. Per the germline V gene, CDR1 is SGDLS and CDR2 is YYNGEE. In DNA form, the CDR3 reads TGTGCCAGCAGCGTGGGAGGGACGAACACCGGGGAGCTGTTTTTT. Translated: CASSVGGTNTGELFF.

The gene calls are TRBV18 and TRBJ1-6; perhaps TRBD1 as D (6 bases). This CDR3 is 15 amino acids long. V was pared by 0 bases and J by 8 bases, with 11 bases between. CDR1 is KGHSH and CDR2 is LQKENI in the germline V gene. In DNA form, the CDR3 reads TGTGCCAGCTCACCACCCTCCCAGGGGCATTCACCCCTCCACTTT. This translates into CASSPPSQGHSPLHF. The whole variable domain, remainder taken from reference TRBV18 and TRBJ1-6, is NAGVMQNPRHLVRRRGQEARLRCSPMKGHSHVYWYRQLPEEGLKFMVYLQKENIIDESGMPKERFSAEFPKEGPSILRIQQVVRGDSAAYFCASSPPSQGHSPLHFGNGTRLTVT.

J is TRBJ2-2 and V is TRBV28, with unresolved D. Germline V gene sequence: CDR1 MDHEN, CDR2 SYDVKM. CDR3 length: 12 amino acids. V lost 7 bases and J lost 5, with 8 bases in between. In nucleotides, the CDR3 is TGTGCCAGCACTAGGAGTACCGGGGAGCTGTTTTTT. It is translated as CASTRSTGELFF.

The chain is built from TRBV6-6 and TRBJ1-2, with a weak D call TRBD1 (5 bases). Germline CDR1 and CDR2: MNHNY and SVGAGI (reference sequence). V lost 0 bases and J lost 14, with 22 bases in between. This CDR3 has 15 amino acids. This chain's CDR3 is CASSYSSDGRSGGTF. The CDR3 nucleotides read TGTGCCAGCAGTTACTCCTCTGACGGTCGGTCGGGGGGGACCTTC.

A word on this clone: Compared with germline, one end of the junction differs, possibly owing to a read error. The chain recombines TRBV2 with TRBJ1-5; 7 bases map to TRBD1. Germline CDR1 and CDR2: SNHLY and FYNNEI. The CDR3 covers 18 residues. The CDR3 DNA sequence: TGTGCCAGCAGTCAAGCTAACTCGGGACAGACATACAATCAGCCCCAGCATTTT. It codes for CASSQANSGQTYNQPQHF.